These 12 T cell receptor beta chains were all obtained from the same sample, sequenced in a study of CD8 T cells in Susac syndrome. Random hexamers were used to reverse transcribe the RNA input (roughly 0.5 to 1 ug). TCRdb itself ran the immunoSEQ multiplex PCR reads through MiXCR, one entry per CDR3 protein. The table lists 300,000 to 350,000 distinct CDR3 sequences, about 92% of them singletons. Input material: CD4+ T cells from PBMCs. The receptor source for this set is a human donor with multiple sclerosis.

V and J are TRBV20-1 and TRBJ2-3; a weak D match, TRBD2 (5 bases). The germline CDR1 and CDR2 sequences are DFQATT and SNEGSKA (reference sequence). Trimming removed 6 bases at V and 6 bases at J, with 16 bases between. This CDR3 is built from 13 residues. CDR3 protein: CSAAVSRSDTQYF. The CDR3 DNA sequence: TGCAGTGCAGCGGTCTCTCGGTCGGATACGCAGTATTTT.

Notes on this clonotype: The CDR3 end shows no conserved phenylalanine or tryptophan, and so a read error is likely. The chain has TRBV29-1 and TRBJ2-1; TRBD2 agrees at 11 bases. V lost 2 bases and J lost 2; bases outside the gene matches: 8. From germline, CDR1 is SQVTM and CDR2 ANQGSEA. The CDR3 runs to 17 residues. The CDR3 sequence is CSVEQPTSGGPYNEQFL. The CDR3 DNA is TGCAGCGTTGAACAACCTACTAGCGGGGGTCCCTACAATGAGCAGTTCCTC.

The chain links TRBV19 to TRBJ1-5; 7 bases are a match to TRBD1. The CDR3 loop spans 18 amino acids. Germline V CDR1 and CDR2: LNHDA, SQIVND (reference sequence). J was trimmed by 4 bases and V by 3 bases; bases with no gene match: 15. The CDR3 protein is CASSIFRGQQTRNQPQHF. CDR3 coding DNA: TGTGCCAGTAGTATCTTCAGGGGACAGCAGACCAGGAATCAGCCCCAGCATTTT.

This clonotype was seen a few times. V and J are TRBV7-6 and TRBJ1-6; 7 bases align to TRBD1. This CDR3 has 15 residues. V shed 1 base, J shed 7 bases, and the junction held 4 bases outside the gene matches. Germline V gene lookup returns CDR1 SGHVS and CDR2 FNYEAQ. The CDR3 DNA reads TGTGCCAGCAGCTTAGAGGGGGCCGGGAATTCACCCCTCCACTTT. Amino acid sequence: CASSLEGAGNSPLHF.

The chain links TRBV2 to TRBJ2-7; no clear D gene. The CDR3 is 14 residues long. V gave up 2 bases and J gave up 7 bases, with 15 bases separating them. In germline, CDR1 is SNHLY, CDR2 FYNNEI. CDR3 in amino acids: CASSESNWGEEQYF. CDR3 DNA: TGTGCCAGCAGTGAAAGTAACTGGGGTGAAGAGCAGTACTTC.

The V and J genes are TRBV20-1 and TRBJ1-4, with D possibly matching TRBD1 (6 bases). Trimming shortened V by 5 bases and J by 7 bases, and 14 bases separated the two germline ends. This CDR3 is 13 amino acids long. Looked up from germline, CDR1 is DFQATT and CDR2 is SNEGSKA (reference sequence). The CDR3, as DNA: TGCAGTGCTCCTCCGACAGGAAGTGAAAAACTGTTTTTT. Its protein is CSAPPTGSEKLFF.

Only a few counts were recorded for this clonotype. V and J are TRBV11-3 and TRBJ2-1, with 10 bases lining up with TRBD2. Germline trimming cut 3 bases from V and 9 bases from J; bases unmatched to any gene: 2. Germline lookup yields CDR1 SGHNT and CDR2 YENEEA. The CDR3 length is 13 residues. CDR3 DNA sequence: TGTGCCAGCAGCTTGAGACTAGCGGGTGAGCAGTTCTTC. This codes for CASSLRLAGEQFF.

The chain is built from TRBV20-1 and TRBJ2-2; TRBD2 matches at 10 bases. The CDR3 contains 18 residues. Germline CDR1 DFQATT, CDR2 SNEGSKA (reference sequence). Losses at the gene ends were 1 base for V and 5 bases for J; bases not matched to a gene: 13. The CDR3 DNA sequence: TGCAGTGCTAGAGGGGTCAGCGGGAGGGCCTCGGAAACCGGGGAGCTGTTTTTT. Protein: CSARGVSGRASETGELFF.

The gene calls are TRBV3-1 and TRBJ2-7; D possibly corresponds to TRBD2 (5 bases). V lost 1 base to trimming and J lost 9 bases, with 16 bases between them. The CDR3 runs 14 residues. Looked up from germline, CDR1 is LGHDT and CDR2 is YNNKEL (reference sequence). This CDR3 is CASSQVASFGGQYF. In DNA form, the CDR3 reads TGTGCCAGCAGCCAAGTGGCTAGTTTCGGAGGGCAGTACTTC.

The rearrangement links TRBV4-2 to TRBJ2-1, with D perhaps matching TRBD2 (5 bases). Germline V lookup: CDR1 LGHNA, CDR2 YNFKEQ. CDR3 length: 17 amino acids. V was cut by 0 bases and J by 6 bases, with 18 bases left in between. The CDR3 nucleotides are TGTGCCAGCAGCCAAGATCCCCAAGACGGGGTAGGCAATGAGCAGTTCTTC. Protein product: CASSQDPQDGVGNEQFF.

V and J are TRBV29-1 and TRBJ1-2, with no clear D. The V gene lost 1 base and the J gene lost 6 bases, with 15 bases spanning the gap. Germline lookup yields CDR1 SQVTM and CDR2 ANQGSEA. This CDR3 contains 14 residues. CDR3 DNA: TGCAGCGTTGAAGCATCAACGGGAACGGATGGCTACACCTTC. This translates into CSVEASTGTDGYTF. Full variable domain (remainder filled in from reference TRBV29-1 and TRBJ1-2): SAVISQKPSRDICQRGTSLTIQCQVDSQVTMMFWYRQQPGQSLTLIATANQGSEATYESGFVIDKFPISRPNLTFSTLTVSNMSPEDSSIYLCSVEASTGTDGYTFGSGTRLTVV.

V and J are TRBV12-5 and TRBJ2-2; D not resolved. V was shortened by 0 bases and J by 8 bases, with 19 bases between the two germline ends. CDR1 is LGHNT, CDR2 FRNRAP, per germline. The CDR3 length is 17 residues. CDR3 sequence: CASGLVDPDGTAGELFF. The CDR3 nucleotides are TGTGCTAGTGGTTTGGTAGATCCCGACGGAACAGCGGGGGAGCTGTTTTTT.